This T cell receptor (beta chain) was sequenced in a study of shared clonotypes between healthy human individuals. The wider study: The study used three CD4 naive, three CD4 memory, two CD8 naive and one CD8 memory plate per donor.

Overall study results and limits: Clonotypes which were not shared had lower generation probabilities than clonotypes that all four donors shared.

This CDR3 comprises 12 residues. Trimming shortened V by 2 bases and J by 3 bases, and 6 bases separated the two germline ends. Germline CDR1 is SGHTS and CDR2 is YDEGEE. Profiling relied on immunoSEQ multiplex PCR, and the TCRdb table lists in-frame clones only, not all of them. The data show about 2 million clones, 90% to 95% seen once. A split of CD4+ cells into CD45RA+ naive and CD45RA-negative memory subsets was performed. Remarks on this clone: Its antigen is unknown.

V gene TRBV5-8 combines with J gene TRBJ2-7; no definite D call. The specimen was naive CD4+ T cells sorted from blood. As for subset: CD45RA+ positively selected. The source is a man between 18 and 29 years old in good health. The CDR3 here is CASSFSGYEQYF. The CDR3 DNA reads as TGTGCCAGCAGCTTCTCAGGCTACGAGCAGTACTTC.